The 6 T cell receptor beta chains in this list originate from one sample, sequenced in a study of T cell responses to AZD1222 COVID-19 vaccine. Some clones are missing from TCRdb's copy, which holds only in-frame ones; the method was immunoSEQ multiplex PCR. The table includes 120,000 or so clones, roughly 92% detected once. Sequencing was performed on peripheral blood, taken on day 0 of AZD1222 vaccination. The receptors were sampled from an adult in good health.

The rearrangement links TRBV19 to TRBJ1-1; no clear D gene. The CDR3 length is 14 residues. Germline assignment: CDR1 LNHDA and CDR2 SQIVND (reference sequence). V gave up 3 bases and J gave up 6 bases, with 14 bases separating them. The chain's CDR3 is CASSMSYLRAEAFF. The CDR3 coding sequence is TGTGCCAGTAGTATGTCTTACCTTAGGGCTGAAGCTTTCTTT. Filled out from reference TRBV19 and TRBJ1-1, the complete variable domain reads DGGITQSPKYLFRKEGQNVTLSCEQNLNHDAMYWYRQDPGQGLRLIYYSQIVNDFQKGDIAEGYSVSREKKESFPLTVTSAQKNPTAFYLCASSMSYLRAEAFFGQGTRLTVV.

The V call is TRBV6-5, the J call TRBJ1-3; weak D call: TRBD1 (6 bases). The CDR3 is 16 amino acids. CDR1 and CDR2 (germline): MNHEY, SVGAGI. The V and J ends lost 4 bases and 4 bases respectively, with 17 bases between them. The CDR3 reads CASSSNPPGTGNTIYF. CDR3 bases: TGTGCCAGCAGTTCCAACCCTCCCGGGACAGGAAACACCATATATTTT.

J is TRBJ2-1 and V is TRBV7-2; 9 nucleotides agree with TRBD2. Trimming cost V 5 bases and J 4 bases; bases outside gene matches: 9. The CDR3 spans 16 residues. Germline CDR1 SGHTA, CDR2 FQGNSA. The CDR3 sequence: CASSRGAGGIYNEQFF. Here the CDR3 DNA reads TGTGCCAGCAGCCGGGGTGCGGGGGGGATTTACAATGAGCAGTTCTTC.

The chain has TRBV21-1 and TRBJ2-1; the table calls TRBD2, which could not be checked here. TRBV21-1 is annotated as a pseudogene. This CDR3 has 15 amino acids. CDR3 bases: TGTGCCAGCTGTATGCGGGGTCAACCGGGGAATGAGCAGTTCTTC. This translates into CASCMRGQPGNEQFF.

The J gene is TRBJ2-1, the V gene TRBV11-3; D unclear. There are 16 residues in the CDR3. CDR1 and CDR2 (germline): SGHNT, YENEEA. V was clipped by 0 bases and J by 0 bases, with 9 bases between them. The CDR3 loop reads CASSLDGQISYNEQFF. CDR3 nucleotides: TGTGCCAGCAGCTTAGATGGCCAAATCTCCTACAATGAGCAGTTCTTC.

This clone has just one count. This chain connects TRBV6-6 to TRBJ2-7; TRBD2 matches at 14 bases. The trim removed 6 bases at V and 3 bases at J, leaving 16 bases unmatched. This CDR3 contains 19 residues. Germline lookup yields CDR1 MNHNY and CDR2 SVGAGI (reference sequence). DNA of the CDR3: TGTGCCAGCAGCTCAACCTTCCCCGGGACTAGCGGGAGCGACTACGAGCAGTACGTC. Residues: CASSSTFPGTSGSDYEQYV.